These T cell receptor beta chains were read from a single sample in a study of CD8 T cells in ankylosing spondylitis. MiXCR, applied by TCRdb to the 5' RACE reads, yields one record per CDR3 protein. The table has about 500,000 distinct CDR3 sequences, over 9.5% seen once; the top ten hold around 6.8%. The sample comprised blood, either unsorted or a sorted T cell fraction (not recorded which). These TCRs come from a male donor with ankylosing spondylitis. Each CDR3 is given with its conserved first and last residue. D genes are given only for firm matches. Size values are once, few and many counts, or a class for expanded clones, and some rows have none.

>TRBV5-1|TRBD1|once|TRBJ1-1
TGCGCCAGCAGCTTACAGGGGGCGGGGAACACTGAAGCTTTCTTT
CASSLQGAGNTEAFF
>TRBV29-1|TRBD2|NA|TRBJ2-1
TGCAGCGTTGAAGATGCAGCGGGAGGCAGACATGAGCAGTTCTTC
CSVEDAAGGRHEQFF
>TRBV20-1|NA|many|TRBJ1-1
TGCAGTGCAATTCTCACAGGGACAATCGAGGCTTTCTTT
CSAILTGTIEAFF
>TRBV19|NA|few|TRBJ2-2
TGTGCCAGTAGCGGGCGACTTGTGCCGTCGAACACCGGGGAGCTGTTTTTT
CASSGRLVPSNTGELFF
>TRBV21-1|NA|NA|TRBJ2-3
TGTGCCAGCAGCCCAGGGACTTGGGATACGCAGTATTTT
CASSPGTWDTQYF
>TRBV5-6|NA|NA|TRBJ2-4
TGTGCCAGCAGCTTGGGTACGCAAGGATTTAACATTCAGTACTTC
CASSLGTQGFNIQYF
>TRBV12-3/TRBV12-4|NA|many|TRBJ1-1
TGTGCCAGCAGTTTAGCGCTGGGGGGGGTGAACACTGAAGCTTTCTTT
CASSLALGGVNTEAFF
>TRBV20-1|NA|NA|TRBJ1-6
TGCAGTGCACCGACCTCGACAGGCCGGACTTCACCCCTCCACTTT
CSAPTSTGRTSPLHF
>TRBV12-3/TRBV12-4|NA|NA|TRBJ1-5
TGTGCCAGCAGTTTAGAGGGGACGCAGCCCCAGCATTTT
CASSLEGTQPQHF
>TRBV5-6|TRBD1|many|TRBJ2-5
TGTGCCAGCAGCTTGGGAGGACAGGGGGAAGAGACCCAGTACTTC
CASSLGGQGEETQYF
>TRBV4-1|NA|few|TRBJ2-1
TGCGCCAGCAGCCAAGACCGCCGGGCTAGCTCCTACAATGAGCAGTTCTTC
CASSQDRRASSYNEQFF
>TRBV3-1|NA|few|TRBJ2-7
TGTGCCAGCAGCCAAGCTTTCGAGCAGTACTTC
CASSQAFEQYF
>TRBV19|TRBD1|once|TRBJ1-5
TGTGCCAGTAGGAAAAATCAGGGGGGGGGATATAGCAATCAGCCCCAGCATTTT
CASRKNQGGGYSNQPQHF
>TRBV6-1|TRBD2|NA|TRBJ2-3
TGTGCCAGCAGTGAAGCGAGGGCGGGAGATTCAGATACGCAGTATTTT
CASSEARAGDSDTQYF
>TRBV28|NA|many|TRBJ2-3
TGTGCCAGCAGTTTCGGGGCTAGCAACACAGATACGCAGTATTTT
CASSFGASNTDTQYF
>TRBV5-1|TRBD2|few|TRBJ2-7
TGCGCCAGCAGCTCGGAGGCGGGAGGCCCCTTCAACGAGCAGTACTTC
CASSSEAGGPFNEQYF
>TRBV19|NA|NA|TRBJ2-5
TGTGCCAGTAGTGTACCTTGGGGAGAGACCCAGTACTTC
CASSVPWGETQYF
>TRBV7-2|NA|few|TRBJ1-5
TGTGCCAGCAGCTTAGTCCGGGGACCTCAGCCCCAGCATTTT
CASSLVRGPQPQHF
>TRBV20-1|TRBD1|NA|TRBJ1-2
TGCAGTGGCCTTACGCCCGGACAGGGATTCTATGGCTACACCTTC
CSGLTPGQGFYGYTF
>TRBV7-6|NA|NA|TRBJ2-1
TGTGCCAGCAGCCAAGGGGTGGGCAATGAGCAGTTCTTC
CASSQGVGNEQFF
>TRBV11-2|NA|few|TRBJ2-6
TGTGCCAGCAGCCCTAGTAACTGGGCCAACGTCCTGACTTTC
CASSPSNWANVLTF
>TRBV29-1|NA|few|TRBJ2-7
TGCAGCGCCTCACCACTCTCGGGGACCTCATTGCACGAGCAGTACTTC
CSASPLSGTSLHEQYF
>TRBV5-1|NA|NA|TRBJ1-5
TGCGCCAGCAGCCCCTCGGAGGGTAGGCAGCCCCAGCATTTT
CASSPSEGRQPQHF
>TRBV30|NA|few|TRBJ2-3
TGTGCCTGGAAGCCGTTGGGGGGAAGAACAGATACGCAGTATTTT
CAWKPLGGRTDTQYF
>TRBV5-1|NA|NA|TRBJ2-1
TGCGCCAGCAGCTTGGACGGCCACTCCTACAATGAGCAGTTCTTC
CASSLDGHSYNEQFF
>TRBV10-3|NA|NA|TRBJ2-5
TGTGCCATCAGGACGACCGGCAGGGGAGAGACCCAGTGCTTC
CAIRTTGRGETQCF
>TRBV5-1|TRBD2|NA|TRBJ2-5
TGCGCCAGCAGCTTATCTAGCGGGAGCAGGACCCAGTACTTC
CASSLSSGSRTQYF
>TRBV7-9|NA|few|TRBJ2-6
TGTGCCAGCACCCGGTTATCTGGGGCCAACGTCCTGACTTTC
CASTRLSGANVLTF
>TRBV20-1|TRBD1|NA|TRBJ2-1
TGCAGTGCTAGTACCCAGACAGGGCGGTCCTACAATGAGCAGTTCTTC
CSASTQTGRSYNEQFF
>TRBV2|NA|few|TRBJ2-3
TGTGCCAGCATGATAGATACGCAGTATTTT
CASMIDTQYF
>TRBV27|NA|NA|TRBJ2-6
TGTGCCAGCAGACTCCAGGACGTACCCTCTGGGGCCAACGTCCTGACTTTC
CASRLQDVPSGANVLTF
>TRBV10-2|TRBD1|many|TRBJ2-7
TGCGCCAGCAGTGAATTCCAGGGGGCTTACGAGCAGTACTTC
CASSEFQGAYEQYF
>TRBV15|NA|NA|TRBJ1-3
TGTGCCACCAGCACGTTGCCAATAGGGGACACCATATATTTT
CATSTLPIGDTIYF
>TRBV5-4|TRBD1|NA|TRBJ1-2
TGTGCCAGCAGCTTGGGGACAGGGGTGATCTCTAACTATGGCTACACCTTC
CASSLGTGVISNYGYTF
>TRBV5-1|NA|many|TRBJ1-1
TGCGCCAGCAGCCAAATACCGGGACTCCAGAACACTGAAGCTTTCTTT
CASSQIPGLQNTEAFF
>TRBV20-1|NA|many|TRBJ1-1
TGCAGTGCTAGTGACCCTGGACTGGAGAACACTGAAGCTTTCTTT
CSASDPGLENTEAFF
>TRBV7-8|NA|NA|TRBJ2-4
TGTGCCAGCAGCTTACAAGGGACCTTAGCCAAAAACATTCAGTACTTC
CASSLQGTLAKNIQYF
>TRBV3-1|TRBD2|many|TRBJ2-1
TGTGCCAGCAGCCAAGTTTGGCTAGCGGGACCCAATGAGCAGTTCTTC
CASSQVWLAGPNEQFF
>TRBV20-1|TRBD2|few|TRBJ2-5
TGCAGTGCTAGTATTGGGGGGAGGGCCCGAAAGACCCAGTACTTC
CSASIGGRARKTQYF
>TRBV13|TRBD1|few|TRBJ1-6
TGTGCCAGCAGCCCGAAGGACAGGGTGGGATCACCCCTCCACTTT
CASSPKDRVGSPLHF
>TRBV5-6|TRBD1|NA|TRBJ2-7
TGTGCCAGCAGCGCCTTGGGACAGGGTACCAACGAGCAGTACTTC
CASSALGQGTNEQYF
>TRBV3-1|NA|NA|TRBJ2-1
TGTGCCAGCAGCCAGGCTACAGGGTCCTACAATGAGCAGTTCTTC
CASSQATGSYNEQFF
>TRBV11-2|TRBD2|NA|TRBJ2-1
TGTGCCAGCCTTAGACTAGCGAACTCCTACAATGAGCAGTTCTTC
CASLRLANSYNEQFF
>TRBV20-1|TRBD2|NA|TRBJ2-1
TGCAGTGCTAGAGTATCCTCGCTAGCGGTCAATGAGCAGTTCTTC
CSARVSSLAVNEQFF
>TRBV7-9|NA|many|TRBJ1-6
TGTGCCAGCAGCTTAGAGGAAGGATCACCCCTCCACTTT
CASSLEEGSPLHF
>TRBV7-2|NA|few|TRBJ2-1
TGTGCCAGCAGCTTATACAAGATCAATGAGCAGTTCTTC
CASSLYKINEQFF
>TRBV5-1|TRBD2|NA|TRBJ2-3
TGCGCCAGCAGCTTGATAGCGGGAGAGATGAATACGCAGTATTTT
CASSLIAGEMNTQYF
>TRBV6-1|NA|NA|TRBJ1-1
TGTGCCAGCAGTGAAGACGGGGTGGATGAAGCTTTCTTT
CASSEDGVDEAFF
>TRBV20-1|TRBD2|NA|TRBJ2-1
TGCAGTGCCGACCGCCTTCCCGGGACTAGCGGACCCCCGAGAGAGCAGTTCTTC
CSADRLPGTSGPPREQFF
>TRBV4-1|TRBD1|NA|TRBJ1-1
TGCGCCAGCAGCCACGCACAGGGGGAGATGAACACTGAAGCTTTCTTT
CASSHAQGEMNTEAFF
>TRBV5-1|NA|few|TRBJ2-1
TGCGCCAGCAGCTACCAGACAGGGAGGCAAAACAATGAGCAGTTCTTC
CASSYQTGRQNNEQFF
>TRBV7-9|TRBD1|NA|TRBJ1-2
TGTGCCAGCAGCTTAACAGGGGGTAGCGGCTACACCTTC
CASSLTGGSGYTF
>TRBV29-1|NA|NA|TRBJ2-1
TGCAGCCTCGGGAGCTCCTACAATGAGCAGTTCTTC
CSLGSSYNEQFF
>TRBV20-1|NA|NA|TRBJ2-1
TGCAGTGCTAGATTACCTTACGATGAGCAGTTCTTC
CSARLPYDEQFF
>TRBV5-1|NA|few|TRBJ2-5
TGCGCCAGCAGCTCGGCTCAAGAGACCCAGTACTTC
CASSSAQETQYF
>TRBV7-2|TRBD1|many|TRBJ2-7
TGTGCCAGCAGCTCCCCGGGACAGGACCCTTCCTACGAGCAGTACTTC
CASSSPGQDPSYEQYF
>TRBV29-1|NA|few|TRBJ1-3
TGCAGCGTTGAAGAAGGTTCTGGAAACACCATATATTTT
CSVEEGSGNTIYF